This T cell receptor beta chain appears in the sequencing data of a study of early stage breast cancer tumors. Roughly 19-50 mg of tissue was diced for each tumor. Germline CDR1 GTSNPN, CDR2 SVGIG (reference sequence). The V gene lost 0 bases and the J gene lost 8 bases, with 13 bases spanning the gap. This CDR3 region has 13 residues. Sequencing used immunoSEQ multiplex PCR; TCRdb keeps in-frame clones, though not all of them. In the table there are some 32,000 clones, roughly 81% of which are singletons. The sample comprised breast tumor tissue. This chain links TRBV30 with TRBJ1-1; D gene unclear. This clonotype was obtained from a person aged 30-39 years with breast cancer. The CDR3 spells CAWSVVGETEAFF. CDR3 bases: TGTGCCTGGAGTGTAGTAGGTGAGACCGAAGCTTTCTTT.